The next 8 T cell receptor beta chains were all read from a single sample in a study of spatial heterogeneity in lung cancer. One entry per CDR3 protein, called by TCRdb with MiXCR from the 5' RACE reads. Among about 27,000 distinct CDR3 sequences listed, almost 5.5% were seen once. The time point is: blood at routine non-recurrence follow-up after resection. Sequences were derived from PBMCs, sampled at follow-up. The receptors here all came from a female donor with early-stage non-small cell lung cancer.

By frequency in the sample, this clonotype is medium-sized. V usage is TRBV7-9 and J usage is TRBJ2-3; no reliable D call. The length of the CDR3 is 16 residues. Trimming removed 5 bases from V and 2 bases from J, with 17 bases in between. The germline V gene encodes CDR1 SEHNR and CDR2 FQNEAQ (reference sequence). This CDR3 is CASSPKNPTSTDTQYF. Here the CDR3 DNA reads TGTGCCAGCAGCCCGAAGAATCCTACATCCACAGATACGCAGTATTTT.

Here the CDR3 DNA reads TGCGCCAGCAGTCTCGGGGGAGGGTGCGAGACCCAGTACTTC. Translated: CASSLGGGCETQYF. This rearrangement joins TRBV23-1 to TRBJ2-5, with 7 bases aligning to TRBD2. TRBV23-1 is recorded as an ORF, its role being uncertain. The CDR3 sequence is 14 residues long. The junction had 7 bases not matched to a gene; V was cut back by 4 bases and J by 5 bases.

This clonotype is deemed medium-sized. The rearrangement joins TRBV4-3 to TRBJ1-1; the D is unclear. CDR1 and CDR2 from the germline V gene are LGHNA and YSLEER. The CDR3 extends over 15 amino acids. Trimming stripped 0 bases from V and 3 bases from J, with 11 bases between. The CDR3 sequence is CASSQEMVSYTEAFF. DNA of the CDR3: TGCGCCAGCAGCCAAGAAATGGTCTCTTACACTGAAGCTTTCTTT.

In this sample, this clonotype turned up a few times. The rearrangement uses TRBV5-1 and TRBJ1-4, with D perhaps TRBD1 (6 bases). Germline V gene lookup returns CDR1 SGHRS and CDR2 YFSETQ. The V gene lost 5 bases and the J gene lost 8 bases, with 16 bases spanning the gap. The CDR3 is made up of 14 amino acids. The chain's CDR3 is CASSGAGDGEKLFF. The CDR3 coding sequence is TGCGCCAGCAGTGGAGCAGGGGATGGCGAAAAACTGTTTTTT.

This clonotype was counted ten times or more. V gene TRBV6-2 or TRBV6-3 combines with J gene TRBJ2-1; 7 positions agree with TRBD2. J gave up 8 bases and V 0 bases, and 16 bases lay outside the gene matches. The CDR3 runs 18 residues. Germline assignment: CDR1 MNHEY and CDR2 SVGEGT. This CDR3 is CASSYSSPGGYVGDEQFF. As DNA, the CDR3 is TGTGCCAGCAGTTACTCGTCCCCGGGAGGATATGTCGGGGATGAGCAGTTCTTC.

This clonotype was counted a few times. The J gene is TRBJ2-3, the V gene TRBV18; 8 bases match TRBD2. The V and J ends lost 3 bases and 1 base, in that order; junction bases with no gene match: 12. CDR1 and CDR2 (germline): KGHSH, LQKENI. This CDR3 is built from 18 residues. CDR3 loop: CASSPLGGAGVGTDTQYF. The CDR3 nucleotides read TGTGCCAGCTCACCCCTTGGGGGAGCGGGAGTCGGCACAGATACGCAGTATTTT.

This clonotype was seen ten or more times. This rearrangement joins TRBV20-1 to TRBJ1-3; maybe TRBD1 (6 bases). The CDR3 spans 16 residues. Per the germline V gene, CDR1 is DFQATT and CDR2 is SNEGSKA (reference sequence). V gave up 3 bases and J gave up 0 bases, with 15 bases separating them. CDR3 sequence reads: CSARDQGLTSGNTIYF. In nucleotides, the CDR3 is TGCAGTGCTAGGGATCAGGGGTTGACCTCTGGAAACACCATATATTTT.

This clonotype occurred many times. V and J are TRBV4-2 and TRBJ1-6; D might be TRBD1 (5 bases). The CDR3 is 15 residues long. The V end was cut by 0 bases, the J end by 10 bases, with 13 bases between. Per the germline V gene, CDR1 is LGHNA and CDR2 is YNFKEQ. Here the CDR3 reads CASSQDQGAPSPLHF. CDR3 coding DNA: TGTGCCAGCAGCCAAGATCAGGGCGCTCCCTCACCCCTCCACTTT.